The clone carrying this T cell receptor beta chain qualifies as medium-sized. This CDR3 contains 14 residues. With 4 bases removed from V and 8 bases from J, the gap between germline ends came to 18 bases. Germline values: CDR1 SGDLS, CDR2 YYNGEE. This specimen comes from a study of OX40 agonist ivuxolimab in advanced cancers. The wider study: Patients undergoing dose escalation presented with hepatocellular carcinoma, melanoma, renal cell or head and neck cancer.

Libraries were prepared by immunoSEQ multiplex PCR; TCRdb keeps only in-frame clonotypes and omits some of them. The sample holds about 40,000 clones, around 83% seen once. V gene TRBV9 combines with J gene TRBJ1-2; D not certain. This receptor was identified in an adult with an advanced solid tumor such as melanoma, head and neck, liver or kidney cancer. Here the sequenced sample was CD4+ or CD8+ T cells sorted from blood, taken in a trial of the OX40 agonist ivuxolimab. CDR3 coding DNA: TGTGCCAGCAGCACCCGCCACGACGCTCAGGGCTACACCTTC. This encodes CASSTRHDAQGYTF.